The present entry profiles one T cell receptor beta chain with its context. TCRdb used MiXCR to reprocess the 5' RACE reads, holding one entry per CDR3 protein. The table includes roughly 1.6 million distinct CDR3 sequences, under 35% detected once. Unmatched junction bases numbered 14, after V lost 10 bases and J lost 11 bases. The CDR3 loop spans 13 amino acids. The germline V gene has CDR1 SNHLY and CDR2 FYNNEI. This sample was taken from a study of identical twins. This chain connects TRBV2 to TRBJ2-5; TRBD2 agrees at 9 bases. This sequence originates from a newborn girl in good health. Sequenced input: cord blood. CDR3 coding DNA: TGTGCCAACATAGCCGGGACTAGCATTAAGCAGTACTTC. Amino acids: CANIAGTSIKQYF. Complete variable domain (other parts from reference TRBV2 and TRBJ2-5): EPEVTQTPSHQVTQMGQEVILRCVPISNHLYFYWYRQILGQKVEFLVSFYNNEISEKSEIFDDQFSVERPDGSNFTLKIRSTKLEDSAMYFCANIAGTSIKQYFGPGTRLLVL.